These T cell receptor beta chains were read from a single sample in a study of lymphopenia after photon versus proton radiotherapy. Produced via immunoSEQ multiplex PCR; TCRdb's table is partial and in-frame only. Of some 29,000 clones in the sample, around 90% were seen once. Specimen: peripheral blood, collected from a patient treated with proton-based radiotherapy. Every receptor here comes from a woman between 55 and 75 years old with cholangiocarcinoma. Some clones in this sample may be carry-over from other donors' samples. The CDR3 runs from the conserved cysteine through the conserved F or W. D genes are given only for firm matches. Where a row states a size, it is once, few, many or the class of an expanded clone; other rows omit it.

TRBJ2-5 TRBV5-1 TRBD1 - CASSLGGQALQETQYF TGCGCCAGCAGCCTGGGGGGACAGGCGTTGCAAGAGACCCAGTACTTC
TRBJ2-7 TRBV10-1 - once CASSESGTFSEQYF TGCGCCAGCAGTGAGTCTGGGACCTTTTCCGAGCAGTACTTC
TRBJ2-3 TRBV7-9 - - CASSLAVHTDTQYF TGTGCCAGCAGCTTAGCGGTCCACACAGATACGCAGTATTTT
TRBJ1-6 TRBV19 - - CASRPQGVSNSPLHF TGTGCCAGTAGACCACAGGGAGTAAGCAATTCACCCCTCCACTTT
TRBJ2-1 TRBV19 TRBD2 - CASSIRGGGPFYNEQFF TGTGCCAGTAGTATTCGGGGGGGAGGCCCCTTTTACAATGAGCAGTTCTTC
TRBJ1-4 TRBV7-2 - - CASTREAATNEKLFF TGTGCCAGCACCAGGGAGGCTGCAACTAATGAAAAACTGTTTTTT
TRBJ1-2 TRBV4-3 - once CASSQDLGGNYGYTF TGCGCCAGCAGCCAAGATTTGGGAGGAAACTATGGCTACACCTTC
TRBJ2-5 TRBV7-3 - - CASSGGRQETQYF TGTGCCAGCAGTGGGGGACGCCAAGAGACCCAGTACTTC
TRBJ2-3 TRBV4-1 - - CASSQVPYLADTQYF TGCGCCAGCAGCCAGGTCCCCTACCTAGCAGATACGCAGTATTTT
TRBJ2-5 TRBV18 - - CASLASGLGETQYF TGTGCCAGCCTTGCCTCGGGGTTGGGAGAGACCCAGTACTTC
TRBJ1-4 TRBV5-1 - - CASSFRGFHEKLFF TGCGCCAGCAGCTTCCGGGGCTTCCATGAAAAACTGTTTTTT
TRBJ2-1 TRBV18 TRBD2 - CASSPLLGGDEQFF TGTGCCAGCTCACCTCTACTGGGGGGGGATGAGCAGTTCTTC
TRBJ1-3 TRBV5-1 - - CASSPPDSGNTIYF TGCGCCAGCAGCCCCCCAGACTCTGGAAACACCATATATTTT
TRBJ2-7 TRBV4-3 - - CASSQEGWDEQYF TGCGCCAGCAGCCAAGAAGGGTGGGACGAGCAGTACTTC
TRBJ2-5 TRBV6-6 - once CASSYRSETQYF TGTGCCAGCAGTTATCGGTCAGAGACCCAGTACTTC
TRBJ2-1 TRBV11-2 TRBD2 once CASSLEETSGRNEQFF TGTGCCAGCAGCTTAGAGGAGACTAGCGGGAGGAATGAGCAGTTCTTC
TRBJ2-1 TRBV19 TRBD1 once CASSGPGTGVHEQFF TGTGCCAGTAGTGGACCCGGGACAGGGGTCCATGAGCAGTTCTTC
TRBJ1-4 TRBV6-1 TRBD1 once CASSAYPTGEKLFF TGTGCCAGCAGTGCCTACCCGACAGGGGAAAAACTGTTTTTT
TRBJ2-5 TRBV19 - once CASSRTGQETQYF TGTGCCAGTAGTAGGACGGGGCAAGAGACCCAGTACTTC
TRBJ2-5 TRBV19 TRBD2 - CASNDGRAIKTQYF TGTGCCAGTAACGACGGGAGGGCCATAAAGACCCAGTACTTC
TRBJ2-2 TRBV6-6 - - CASSSSGGTGELFF TGTGCCAGCAGTTCCTCCGGCGGGACCGGGGAGCTGTTTTTT
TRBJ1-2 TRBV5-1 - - CASSISGTAAGYTF TGCGCCAGCAGCATTTCCGGGACGGCTGCAGGCTACACCTTC
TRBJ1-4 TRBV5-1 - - CASSLGTDSWFEKLFF TGCGCCAGCAGCTTGGGAACGGACAGTTGGTTTGAAAAACTGTTTTTT
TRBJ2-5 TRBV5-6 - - CASSALRGETQYF TGTGCCAGCAGCGCCCTCAGAGGGGAGACCCAGTACTTC
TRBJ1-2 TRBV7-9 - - CASSLGRINYGYTF TGTGCCAGCAGCTTAGGTCGGATCAACTATGGCTACACCTTC
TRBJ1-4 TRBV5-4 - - CASSLGRGGAKLFF TGTGCCAGCAGCTTAGGACGAGGTGGTGCAAAACTGTTTTTT
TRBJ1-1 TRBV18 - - CASSPLRTVNTEAFF TGTGCCAGCTCACCCCTACGGACAGTTAACACTGAAGCTTTCTTT
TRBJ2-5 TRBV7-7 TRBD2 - CASSLGLAGASETQYF TGTGCTAGCAGCTTGGGCCTAGCGGGGGCCTCGGAGACCCAGTACTTC
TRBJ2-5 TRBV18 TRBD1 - CASSQGQGETQYF TGTGCCAGCTCACAAGGACAGGGGGAGACCCAGTACTTC
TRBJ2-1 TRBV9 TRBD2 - CASSNRAGGPYDEQFF TGTGCCAGCAGCAACCGAGCGGGAGGGCCTTATGATGAGCAGTTCTTC
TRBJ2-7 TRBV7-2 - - CASSLLGFSYEQYF TGTGCCAGCAGCTTACTTGGCTTCTCCTACGAGCAGTACTTC
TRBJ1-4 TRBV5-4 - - CASSLAFEFLREKLFF TGTGCCAGCAGCTTGGCCTTTGAGTTTTTGAGGGAAAAACTGTTTTTT
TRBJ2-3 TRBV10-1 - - CASTREMDATDTQYF TGCGCCAGCACTCGTGAGATGGACGCCACAGATACGCAGTATTTT
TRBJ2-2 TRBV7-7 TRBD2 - CASSLAARGAGELFF TGTGCCAGCAGCTTGGCGGCACGGGGGGCCGGGGAGCTGTTTTTT
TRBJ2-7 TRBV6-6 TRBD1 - CASSYSGTGDYEQYF TGTGCCAGCAGTTACTCCGGGACAGGGGATTACGAGCAGTACTTC
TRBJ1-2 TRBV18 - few CASSPDNTYGYTF TGTGCCAGCTCACCGGACAACACCTATGGCTACACCTTC
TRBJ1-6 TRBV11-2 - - CASSLPQGSPLHF TGTGCCAGCAGCTTACCCCAGGGTTCACCCCTCCACTTT
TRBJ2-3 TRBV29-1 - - CSVGPLDADTQYF TGCAGCGTTGGGCCGCTAGATGCAGATACGCAGTATTTT
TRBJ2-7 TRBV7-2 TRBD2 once CASSTSGGTYEQYF TGTGCCAGCAGCACTAGCGGGGGAACCTACGAGCAGTACTTC
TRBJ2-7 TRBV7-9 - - CASSGPARVSYEQYF TGTGCCAGCAGCGGACCGGCGCGGGTAAGCTACGAGCAGTACTTC
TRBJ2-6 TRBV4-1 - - CASSPGYSGSGANVLTF TGCGCCAGCAGCCCCGGCTATTCCGGATCTGGGGCCAACGTCCTGACTTTC
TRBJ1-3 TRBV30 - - CAWSVAVSSGNTIYF TGTGCCTGGAGTGTAGCTGTAAGCTCTGGAAACACCATATATTTT
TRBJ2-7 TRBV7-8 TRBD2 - CASSPRLAGDYEQYF TGTGCCAGCAGCCCCCGACTAGCGGGGGACTACGAGCAGTACTTC
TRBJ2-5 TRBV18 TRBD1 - CASSPQATGAETQYF TGTGCCAGCTCACCCCAGGCGACAGGGGCGGAGACCCAGTACTTC
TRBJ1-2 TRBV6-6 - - CASSQTAQAYGYTF TGTGCCAGCAGTCAGACGGCCCAAGCCTATGGCTACACCTTC
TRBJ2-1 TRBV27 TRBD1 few CASSTRDRVNEQFF TGTGCCAGCAGTACCCGGGACAGGGTTAATGAGCAGTTCTTC
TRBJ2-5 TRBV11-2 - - CASSLVGWATRGRETQYF TGTGCCAGCAGCTTAGTGGGTTGGGCTACAAGGGGCCGCGAGACCCAGTACTTC
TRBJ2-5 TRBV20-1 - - CSAKKGETQYF TGCAGTGCAAAAAAAGGGGAGACCCAGTACTTC
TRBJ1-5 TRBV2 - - CATKGLNQPQHF TGTGCCACCAAAGGGTTAAATCAGCCCCAGCATTTT
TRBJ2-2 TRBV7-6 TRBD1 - CASSSMTGKNTGELFF TGTGCCAGCAGCTCGATGACAGGGAAGAACACCGGGGAGCTGTTTTTT
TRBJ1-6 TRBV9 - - CASSVGARGIDSPLHF TGTGCCAGCAGCGTAGGAGCCCGGGGAATCGATTCACCCCTCCACTTT
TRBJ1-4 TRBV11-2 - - CASSLDGRRGNEKLFF TGTGCCAGCAGCTTAGACGGTCGCAGGGGTAATGAAAAACTGTTTTTT
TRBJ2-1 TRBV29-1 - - CSGSKRGPHTHEQFF TGCAGCGGATCAAAAAGGGGTCCCCACACCCATGAGCAGTTCTTC
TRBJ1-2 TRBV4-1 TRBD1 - CASSQGGQELYGYTF TGCGCCAGCAGCCAAGGCGGACAGGAGCTCTATGGCTACACCTTC
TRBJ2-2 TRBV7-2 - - CASSPTSYAGELFF TGTGCCAGCAGCCCGACTAGTTACGCCGGGGAGCTGTTTTTT
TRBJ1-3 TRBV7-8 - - CASSLTNSGNTIYF TGTGCCAGCAGCCTGACAAACTCTGGAAACACCATATATTTT